This T cell receptor (beta chain) appears in the sequencing data of a study of shared clonotypes between healthy human individuals. Naive CD8 cells lacked CD45RO, underwent positive selection for CCR7 and left out terminally differentiated effector memory CD45RA+ cells. The protocol was immunoSEQ multiplex PCR, while the TCRdb copy is restricted to in-frame clones and leaves out a portion. The data hold some 2,100,000 clones, with about 93% observed a single time. Germline values: CDR1 SEHNR, CDR2 FQNEAQ (reference sequence). J gave up 10 bases and V 3 bases, and 5 bases lay outside the gene matches. The CDR3 sequence is 12 residues long. Regarding the study as a whole: Sequencing of the sorted subsets was shown by rarefaction to be incomplete despite large depth.

Note on this clone: The antigen is undetermined.

The V and J genes are TRBV7-9 and TRBJ2-5; 7 positions match TRBD2. The origin of this receptor is a man aged 18-30 years in good health. Some clones in this sample may be carry-over from other donors' samples. The sequenced sample consisted of naive CD8+ T cells from PBMCs. The CDR3 DNA sequence: TGTGCCAGCAGCTTTAGTCGGGAGGACCAGTACTTC. It is translated as CASSFSREDQYF. The entire variable domain, with the rest obtained from reference TRBV7-9 and TRBJ2-5, is as follows: DTGVSQNPRHKITKRGQNVTFRCDPISEHNRLYWYRQTLGQGPEFLTYFQNEAQLEKSRLLSDRFSAERPKGSFSTLEIQRTEQGDSAMYLCASSFSREDQYFGPGTRLLVL.